The 29 T cell receptor beta chains in this list originate from one sample, sequenced in a study of shared clonotypes between healthy human individuals. Clones were sequenced by immunoSEQ multiplex PCR, and TCRdb holds only the in-frame ones, with some missing. The data hold some 1,400,000 clones, with around 97% observed a single time. Sample: naive CD4+ T cells sorted from blood. Subset reported: CD45RA+ positively selected. Receptors originate from a man younger than 45 in good health.

The V and J genes are TRBV5-1 and TRBJ2-1; 8 nucleotides match TRBD2. Germline-derived CDR1 and CDR2 are SGHRS and YFSETQ. The CDR3 sequence is 16 residues long. V gave up 4 bases and J gave up 7 bases; unmatched junction bases: 13. The CDR3 protein is CASSPLLADYPNEQFF. CDR3 DNA sequence: TGCGCCAGCAGCCCATTACTAGCGGATTACCCTAATGAGCAGTTCTTC.

This chain links TRBV5-6 with TRBJ2-3; tentatively, D is TRBD1 (6 bases). V lost 4 bases and J lost 0, with 12 bases in between. Germline CDR1 is SGHDT and CDR2 is YYEEEE. CDR3 length: 15 residues. For the CDR3, the DNA is TGTGCCAGCAGCGCAGGGGTTAGTAGCACAGATACGCAGTATTTT. It translates to CASSAGVSSTDTQYF.

The rearrangement links TRBV4-3 to TRBJ1-3; TRBD1 is a possible D gene (5 bases). V was trimmed by 1 base and J by 0 bases, leaving 10 bases between them. Per the germline V gene, CDR1 is LGHNA and CDR2 is YSLEER. The CDR3 extends over 16 amino acids. The CDR3 DNA sequence: TGCGCCAGCAGCCAAGCCGCAGGGCCCTCTGGAAACACCATATATTTT. Translated: CASSQAAGPSGNTIYF.

This rearrangement joins TRBV15 to TRBJ1-4; 9 positions match TRBD1. This CDR3 contains 16 residues. J was trimmed by 7 bases and V by 0 bases; bases with no gene match: 6. Per germline, CDR1 LNHNV and CDR2 YYDKDF (reference sequence). The CDR3 DNA sequence: TGTGCCACCAGCAGAGAAACAGGGGGCACCGCTGAAAAACTGTTTTTT. Its translation is CATSRETGGTAEKLFF.

The rearrangement uses TRBV28 and TRBJ1-5; D is unresolved. The germline gives CDR1 MDHEN, CDR2 SYDVKM. This CDR3 contains 12 residues. The V gene lost 6 bases and the J gene lost 7 bases, with 10 bases spanning the gap. CDR3 DNA sequence: TGTGCCAGCAGCTACGGACCGCAGCCCCAGCATTTT. The encoded protein is CASSYGPQPQHF.

The chain uses TRBV11-3 and TRBJ2-5; 9 bases fit TRBD2. The germline gives CDR1 SGHNT, CDR2 YENEEA. Trimming removed 1 base from V and 1 base from J; junction bases left unmatched: 4. CDR3 length equals 16 residues. The CDR3 spells CASSLVSGRGQETQYF. CDR3 DNA sequence: TGTGCCAGCAGCTTAGTTAGCGGGAGAGGCCAAGAGACCCAGTACTTC.

Comments on this clone: Other DNA sequences of this sample code for an identical CDR3. The CDR3 nucleotides read TGCGCCAGCAGCCTCGAATACAATGAGCAGTTCTTC. It encodes CASSLEYNEQFF. The rearrangement links TRBV5-1 to TRBJ2-1, with no clear D. Between the trimmed V and J ends, which lost 4 bases and 4 bases, there was a span of 6 bases. This CDR3 region has 12 residues. Per the germline V gene, CDR1 is SGHRS and CDR2 is YFSETQ.

The chain recombines TRBV7-8 with TRBJ2-3, with D perhaps TRBD2 (6 bases). V lost 6 bases and J 0 bases, leaving 22 bases between the germline ends. CDR1 is SGHVS, CDR2 FQNEAQ, per germline. CDR3 length: 18 amino acids. In DNA, the CDR3 is TGTGCCAGCAGACCCCGTGGGGGGAGGAAACCTAGCACAGATACGCAGTATTTT. As protein: CASRPRGGRKPSTDTQYF.

This clone was detected once. The V call is TRBV6-1, the J call TRBJ2-2; D is possibly TRBD1 or TRBD2 (5 bases each). V lost 1 base and J lost 6, with 6 bases in between. Germline V gives CDR1 MNHNS, CDR2 SASEGT. The length of the CDR3 is 13 residues. CDR3: CASSEVGAGELFF. CDR3 bases: TGTGCCAGCAGTGAAGTGGGGGCCGGGGAGCTGTTTTTT.

The V gene is TRBV27, the J gene TRBJ1-5, with D perhaps matching TRBD1 (5 bases). Trimming pared 2 bases from V and 4 bases from J, leaving 9 bases between. The germline V gene has CDR1 MNHEY and CDR2 SMNVEV (reference sequence). The CDR3 spans 14 residues. CDR3 region: CASSLSQGNQPQHF. The CDR3 DNA is TGTGCCAGCAGTTTAAGCCAGGGTAATCAGCCCCAGCATTTT.

This clone was seen a single time. The V gene is TRBV2, the J gene TRBJ2-1; D is ambiguous. CDR3 length: 13 residues. Trimming took off 1 base at V and 5 bases at J, with 6 bases between the two ends. The V gene's germline CDR1 is SNHLY and CDR2 FYNNEI. The chain's CDR3 is CASSEGPDNEQFF. The CDR3 bases are TGTGCCAGCAGTGAAGGCCCGGACAATGAGCAGTTCTTC. Supplemented by reference TRBV2 and TRBJ2-1, the full variable domain reads EPEVTQTPSHQVTQMGQEVILRCVPISNHLYFYWYRQILGQKVEFLVSFYNNEISEKSEIFDDQFSVERPDGSNFTLKIRSTKLEDSAMYFCASSEGPDNEQFFGPGTRLTVL.

The V gene is TRBV28, the J gene TRBJ1-1; D not certain. The CDR3 extends over 12 amino acids. The germline CDR1 and CDR2 sequences are MDHEN and SYDVKM. Trimming stripped 2 bases from V and 3 bases from J, with 4 bases between. The CDR3, as DNA: TGTGCCAGCAGTTTACTCTACACTGAAGCTTTCTTT. This sequence encodes CASSLLYTEAFF.

In this sample, this clone turned up once. This chain uses TRBV15 with TRBJ1-2, with D maybe TRBD1 (5 bases). The CDR3 has 14 residues. The V gene lost 0 bases and the J gene lost 7 bases, with 12 bases spanning the gap. The germline V gene encodes CDR1 LNHNV and CDR2 YYDKDF (reference sequence). This chain's CDR3 is CATSRDRGDSGYTF. The CDR3 DNA sequence: TGTGCCACCAGCAGAGATAGGGGTGACAGTGGCTACACCTTC.

This chain links TRBV7-2 with TRBJ1-2; 9 bases align to TRBD1. The CDR3 contains 15 residues. Germline values: CDR1 SGHTA, CDR2 FQGNSA. With V trimmed by 4 bases and J by 4 bases, 7 bases remained unmatched. The CDR3 loop reads CASSYPGQGGYGYTF. In DNA, the CDR3 is TGTGCCAGCAGCTACCCGGGACAGGGAGGCTATGGCTACACCTTC.

The chain couples TRBV28 to TRBJ2-5; the match to TRBD1 covers 8 bases. The CDR3 is 14 amino acids. Unmatched junction bases numbered 6, after V lost 7 bases and J lost 2 bases. Germline V gives CDR1 MDHEN, CDR2 SYDVKM. The DNA of the CDR3 is TGTGCCAGCAATAACAGGGGGTTACAAGAGACCCAGTACTTC. Translation: CASNNRGLQETQYF.

The CDR3 here is CASSFTSDGGTDTQYF. In DNA, the CDR3 is TGTGCCAGCAGCTTTACTAGCGACGGAGGCACAGATACGCAGTATTTT. V is TRBV13 and J is TRBJ2-3; 7 bases match TRBD2. CDR1 and CDR2 from the germline V gene are PRHDT and FYEKMQ (reference sequence). The CDR3 loop spans 16 amino acids. J lost 1 base, V lost 3 bases, and 7 bases had no gene match.

V and J are TRBV28 and TRBJ2-3, with a possible D match to TRBD2 (6 bases). Looked up from germline, CDR1 is MDHEN and CDR2 is SYDVKM. Deletions cut 7 bases from V and 2 bases from J, with 19 bases between. CDR3 length equals 16 residues. CDR3: CASNDETSRLTDTQYF. DNA for the CDR3: TGTGCCAGCAACGATGAAACTAGCCGACTCACAGATACGCAGTATTTT.

The chain is built from TRBV28 and TRBJ2-5; 13 bases are a match to TRBD2. CDR3 length equals 15 residues. Germline V lookup: CDR1 MDHEN, CDR2 SYDVKM. The V segment lost 6 bases and the J segment 1 base; nucleotides outside the gene matches: 2. The CDR3 bases are TGTGCCAGCAGAGGGACTAGCGGGACCCAAGAGACCCAGTACTTC. Its protein is CASRGTSGTQETQYF.

The chain combines TRBV15 with TRBJ2-7; no clear D. Germline V gene sequence: CDR1 LNHNV, CDR2 YYDKDF (reference sequence). V was cut by 0 bases and J by 2 bases, with 8 bases left in between. The CDR3 totals 14 residues. The DNA of the CDR3 is TGTGCCACCAGCAGAGAACAGATCCCCTACGAGCAGTACTTC. Its translation: CATSREQIPYEQYF.

The chain combines TRBV10-2 with TRBJ2-2, with D possibly being TRBD1 (5 bases). Trimming removed 8 bases at V and 5 bases at J, with 12 bases between. This CDR3 region has 13 residues. Germline assignment: CDR1 WSHSY and CDR2 SAAADI. CDR3 in DNA: TGCGCCAGCCAATCCAGGGTAACCGGGGAGCTGTTTTTT. Translating gives CASQSRVTGELFF.

CDR3 loop: CASSDPPGGEQYF. CDR3 nucleotide sequence: TGTGCCAGCAGTGACCCCCCGGGGGGGGAGCAGTACTTC. The chain uses TRBV2 and TRBJ2-7, with TRBD2 identical over 8 bases. This CDR3 region has 13 residues. J lost 7 bases, V lost 3 bases, and 5 bases had no gene match. From germline, CDR1 is SNHLY and CDR2 FYNNEI.

The chain carries TRBV4-3 and TRBJ2-2; D gene unclear. Germline lookup yields CDR1 LGHNA and CDR2 YSLEER. Deletions cut 3 bases from V and 4 bases from J, with 9 bases between. CDR3 length: 14 residues. The CDR3 loop reads CASSQADRTGELFF. The CDR3, as DNA: TGCGCCAGCAGCCAGGCGGACCGCACCGGGGAGCTGTTTTTT.

This chain joins TRBV5-6 and TRBJ2-7; D is possibly TRBD2 (5 bases). Per the germline V gene, CDR1 is SGHDT and CDR2 is YYEEEE. Between the trimmed V and J ends, which lost 1 base and 3 bases, there was a span of 11 bases. This CDR3 is built from 14 residues. The CDR3 coding sequence is TGTGCCAGCAGCTTGCGCGGGCTCGACTACGAGCAGTACTTC. Residues: CASSLRGLDYEQYF.

The chain joins TRBV20-1 to TRBJ2-1, with unresolved D. Trimming shortened V by 3 bases and J by 12 bases, and 12 bases separated the two germline ends. Germline assignment: CDR1 DFQATT and CDR2 SNEGSKA (reference sequence). The CDR3 has 11 amino acids. CDR3 bases: TGCAGTGCTAGTATGGTGTTAGGGCAGTTCTTC. Protein: CSASMVLGQFF.

The rearrangement uses TRBV6-1 and TRBJ2-7, with 7 bases fitting TRBD1. CDR1 and CDR2 from the germline V gene are MNHNS and SASEGT. This CDR3 region has 14 residues. V lost 8 bases and J lost 3; bases outside the gene matches: 10. The CDR3 DNA reads TGTGCCAGCGTTGGGACAGTCTCGCGCTACGAGCAGTACTTC. Its protein is CASVGTVSRYEQYF.

Turning to this clone: At one end, the junction sequence differs from germline, possibly due to a read error. The genes are TRBV7-3 and TRBJ2-7, with D hard to call. Germline CDR1 SGHTA, CDR2 FQGTGA. The CDR3 runs 11 residues. The CDR3 DNA sequence: TGTGCCAGCACCTTAGGATACGAGCAGTACTTC. This sequence encodes CASTLGYEQYF.

This clone appeared a single time. J is TRBJ1-2 and V is TRBV7-2; 9 bases line up with TRBD1. CDR1 SGHTA and CDR2 FQGNSA come from the germline V gene. The CDR3 sequence is 15 residues long. The V and J ends lost 1 base and 3 bases, in that order; junction bases with no gene match: 3. The CDR3 sequence: CASSLERQGDYGYTF. Here the CDR3 DNA reads TGTGCCAGCAGCTTAGAGCGACAGGGGGACTATGGCTACACCTTC.

The V gene is TRBV6-5, the J gene TRBJ2-7; no reliable D call. The CDR3 totals 15 residues. Trimming stripped 0 bases from V and 1 base from J, with 10 bases between. Germline CDR1 and CDR2: MNHEY and SVGAGI. Here the CDR3 reads CASSYSGGTSYEQYF. CDR3 in DNA: TGTGCCAGCAGTTACTCTGGCGGAACTTCCTACGAGCAGTACTTC.

As for this clone: This CDR3 is also generated by other DNA sequences in the sample. This sequence joins TRBV18 and TRBJ2-3, with D perhaps matching TRBD1 (6 bases). V was clipped by 3 bases and J by 0 bases, with 7 bases between them. The CDR3 spans 14 residues. Germline lookup yields CDR1 KGHSH and CDR2 LQKENI. The CDR3 coding sequence is TGTGCCAGCTCACCGGGGACAAGCACAGATACGCAGTATTTT. The encoded protein is CASSPGTSTDTQYF.